Each of the 10 T cell receptor beta chains below was sequenced from the same sample in a study of cytomegalovirus exposure and HLA in healthy donors (dated by TCRdb to 2016 to 2017). Library construction relied on the immunoSEQ multiplex PCR assay. A mixture of 60 forward primers for TCR Vbeta segments and 13 reverse primers for TCR Jbeta segments was used in the multiplex PCR. Not all clones reach the TCRdb copy of this immuneACCESS table, which keeps in-frame sequences only. Checked studies attribute under half of the gap to unresolved V genes and leave the rest unexplained. This sample holds approximately 170,000 clones; about 85% were observed only once. The top ten clones comprise around 2.5% of the sample. The sequencing sample was made of PBMCs. The source is a young man in good health and CMV-seropositive.

The chain is built from TRBV9 and TRBJ2-3; the match to TRBD2 covers 11 bases. J gave up 4 bases and V 2 bases, and 3 bases lay outside the gene matches. Germline CDR1 and CDR2: SGDLS and YYNGEE. The CDR3 is 15 residues long. This chain's CDR3 is CASSVTSGIADTQYF. CDR3 sequence (DNA): TGTGCCAGCAGCGTGACTAGCGGGATCGCAGATACGCAGTATTTT.

The chain is built from TRBV4-2 and TRBJ2-1; 13 bases line up with TRBD2. There are 16 residues in the CDR3. The germline CDR1 and CDR2 sequences are LGHNA and YNFKEQ. The trim removed 0 bases at V and 5 bases at J, leaving 1 base unmatched. DNA of the CDR3: TGTGCCAGCAGCCAAGAGGGGACTAGCGGGAACAATGAGCAGTTCTTC. Translating gives CASSQEGTSGNNEQFF.

V and J are TRBV9 and TRBJ2-5, with 9 nucleotides matching TRBD2. The CDR3 loop spans 15 amino acids. With 0 bases clipped from V and 4 bases from J, the junction kept 4 bases outside the gene matches. Germline-derived CDR1 and CDR2 are SGDLS and YYNGEE. CDR3 protein: CASSVVAGVGETQYF. The CDR3 DNA reads TGTGCCAGCAGCGTAGTAGCGGGAGTTGGAGAGACCCAGTACTTC.

This clone was recorded once. The chain combines TRBV4-2 with TRBJ2-7; 13 nucleotides match TRBD2. From germline, CDR1 is LGHNA and CDR2 YNFKEQ. This CDR3 has 15 amino acids. Trimming took 3 bases from V and 3 from J; bases not matched to a gene: 2. In nucleotides, the CDR3 is TGTGCCAGCAGCCAGGGGACTAGCGGGGACTACGAGCAGTACTTC. Protein product: CASSQGTSGDYEQYF.

The chain recombines TRBV27 with TRBJ1-1; TRBD1 agrees at 8 bases. Germline CDR1 and CDR2: MNHEY and SMNVEV (reference sequence). V shed 4 bases, J shed 5 bases, and the junction held 6 bases outside the gene matches. CDR3 length: 14 amino acids. CDR3 coding DNA: TGTGCCAGCAGTTGGACCACAGGGGGGACTGAAGCTTTCTTT. Translation gives CASSWTTGGTEAFF.

The genes are TRBV6-6 and TRBJ2-7; 8 bases match TRBD1. With 6 bases clipped from V and 3 bases from J, the junction kept 4 bases outside the gene matches. The CDR3 covers 13 residues. The germline V gene encodes CDR1 MNHNY and CDR2 SVGAGI (reference sequence). DNA of the CDR3: TGTGCCAGCAGGGGACAGGTACGCTACGAGCAGTACTTC. The encoded protein is CASRGQVRYEQYF.

A note on this clone: One junction end does not reproduce the germline sequence, and a read error may be involved. The gene calls are TRBV7-9 and TRBJ2-7; possible D gene TRBD2, 6 bases. In germline, CDR1 is SEHNR, CDR2 FQNEAQ (reference sequence). The CDR3 extends over 16 amino acids. CDR3 sequence (DNA): TGTTCCAGCAGCCGCCCTGGAGGGGCGGCCCTCTCCGAGCAGTACTTC. Translating gives CSSSRPGGAALSEQYF. Looking up the rest from reference TRBV7-9 and TRBJ2-7 gives the full variable domain: DTGVSQNPRHKITKRGQNVTFRCDPISEHNRLYWYRQTLGQGPEFLTYFQNEAQLEKSRLLSDRFSAERPKGSFSTLEIQRTEQGDSAMYLCSSSRPGGAALSEQYFGPGTRLTVT.

In its sample, this clone was seen once. The gene calls are TRBV25-1 and TRBJ1-4; the D gene is possibly TRBD1 (6 bases). The CDR3 length is 15 residues. Per germline, CDR1 MGHDK and CDR2 SYGVNS. V lost 5 bases, J lost 4 bases, and 14 bases lay in between. The CDR3 region has the DNA TGTGCCAGCAGTCCGCTGGGGACACTTAATGAAAAACTGTTTTTT. Protein product: CASSPLGTLNEKLFF.

This sequence joins TRBV27 and TRBJ2-1; TRBD2 might be the D (6 bases). V lost 5 bases and J 8 bases, leaving 19 bases between the germline ends. Germline values: CDR1 MNHEY, CDR2 SMNVEV (reference sequence). The CDR3 loop spans 15 amino acids. This chain's CDR3 is CASSLGAGRLDEQFF. CDR3 DNA: TGTGCCAGCAGTCTTGGGGCAGGGAGGTTGGATGAGCAGTTCTTC.

The chain recombines TRBV19 with TRBJ1-1; no clear D gene. Trimming left V 6 bases short and J 2 bases short, with 13 bases between. Germline values: CDR1 LNHDA, CDR2 SQIVND (reference sequence). The CDR3 loop spans 14 amino acids. In DNA, the CDR3 is TGTGCCAGTAGCCCCTCCCACACCAACACTGAAGCTTTCTTT. Its protein is CASSPSHTNTEAFF. The full variable domain, completed using reference TRBV19 and TRBJ1-1, is DGGITQSPKYLFRKEGQNVTLSCEQNLNHDAMYWYRQDPGQGLRLIYYSQIVNDFQKGDIAEGYSVSREKKESFPLTVTSAQKNPTAFYLCASSPSHTNTEAFFGQGTRLTVV.